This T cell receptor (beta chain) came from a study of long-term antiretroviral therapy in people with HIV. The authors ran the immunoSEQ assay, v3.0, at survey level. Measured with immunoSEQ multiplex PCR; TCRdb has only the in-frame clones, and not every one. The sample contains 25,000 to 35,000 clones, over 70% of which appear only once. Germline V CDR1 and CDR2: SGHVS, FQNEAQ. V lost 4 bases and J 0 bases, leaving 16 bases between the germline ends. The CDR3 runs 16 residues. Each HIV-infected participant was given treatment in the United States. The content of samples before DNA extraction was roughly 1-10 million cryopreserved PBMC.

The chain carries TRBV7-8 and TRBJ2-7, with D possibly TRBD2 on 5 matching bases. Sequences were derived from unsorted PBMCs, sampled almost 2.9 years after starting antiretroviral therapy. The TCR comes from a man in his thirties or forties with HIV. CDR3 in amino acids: CASSSRRTQLSYEQYF. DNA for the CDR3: TGTGCCAGCAGCTCAAGGAGGACCCAGCTCTCCTACGAGCAGTACTTC.